The 29 T cell receptor beta chains presented below share a single source sample, sequenced in a study of beta chain features in type 1 diabetes. Study-wide results and limits: Among patients with Type 1 diabetes, TCRB CDR3s were moderately but significantly shorter in every one of the four CD4+ subsets.

For these receptors, no antigen is known. Expressed TCRB transcripts got sequenced, as all isolated RNA was reverse transcribed. Measured with immunoSEQ multiplex PCR; TCRdb has only the in-frame clones, and not every one. Among some 350,000 clones listed, around a tenth were seen once. The sequenced sample consisted of central memory CD4+ T cells from blood. These receptors came from a man in his thirties or forties with type 1 diabetes.

Ten or more counts support this clone. The chain links TRBV11-3 to TRBJ2-2; no clear D. Trimming removed 5 bases at V and 2 bases at J, with 12 bases between. The CDR3 is 15 amino acids. Germline-derived CDR1 and CDR2 are SGHNT and YENEEA. The CDR3 protein is CASSAGDLNTGELFF. The CDR3, as DNA: TGTGCCAGCAGCGCCGGCGACCTAAACACCGGGGAGCTGTTTTTT.

This clone was recorded at least ten times. This chain joins TRBV4-2 and TRBJ2-1, with TRBD2 identical over 13 bases. Germline V gives CDR1 LGHNA, CDR2 YNFKEQ. The trim removed 4 bases at V and 8 bases at J, leaving 5 bases unmatched. The CDR3 contains 15 residues. The CDR3: CASSLRLAGGHEQFF. CDR3 coding DNA: TGTGCCAGCAGCCTAAGACTAGCGGGAGGCCATGAGCAGTTCTTC.

This clone was seen many times. This rearrangement joins TRBV7-9 to TRBJ1-2, with D perhaps matching TRBD1 (6 bases). The V end was cut by 5 bases, the J end by 9 bases, with 22 bases between. CDR3 length equals 15 residues. Germline lookup yields CDR1 SEHNR and CDR2 FQNEAQ (reference sequence). CDR3 residues: CASSKGQLGDISYTF. CDR3 nucleotide sequence: TGTGCCAGCAGCAAGGGACAACTCGGAGATATCAGCTACACCTTC. The entire variable domain, with the rest obtained from reference TRBV7-9 and TRBJ1-2, is as follows: DTGVSQNPRHKITKRGQNVTFRCDPISEHNRLYWYRQTLGQGPEFLTYFQNEAQLEKSRLLSDRFSAERPKGSFSTLEIQRTEQGDSAMYLCASSKGQLGDISYTFGSGTRLTVV.

This chain joins TRBV5-4 and TRBJ2-7; 9 bases are a match to TRBD1. V was pared by 5 bases and J by 4 bases, with 13 bases of the junction left unmatched. The CDR3 length is 16 residues. Germline lookup yields CDR1 SGHNT and CDR2 YYREEE (reference sequence). CDR3 in amino acids: CASRRAGTGYIYEQYF. Here the CDR3 DNA reads TGTGCCAGCAGACGGGCCGGGACAGGGTATATTTACGAGCAGTACTTC.

The CDR3 loop reads CASSYGGTSGYGELFF. CDR3 sequence (DNA): TGTGCCAGCAGTTACGGAGGGACTAGCGGGTACGGGGAGCTGTTTTTT. The chain has TRBV6-5 and TRBJ2-2; 12 bases are a match to TRBD2. This CDR3 has 16 residues. In germline, CDR1 is MNHEY, CDR2 SVGAGI. The J segment lost 7 bases and the V segment lost 2 bases, leaving 5 bases of the junction unmatched.

This clone occurred a few times. This likely stems from a read error, as it lies one base from a far larger clone. The chain recombines TRBV6-1 with TRBJ2-7, with 10 bases identical to TRBD1. In germline, CDR1 is MNHNS, CDR2 SASEGT. This CDR3 is 15 amino acids long. Trimming cost V 7 bases and J 2 bases; bases outside gene matches: 8. The CDR3 nucleotides are TGTGCCAGCAAGCCTCAGGACAGGGGGGCCTACGAGCAGTACTTC. This encodes CASKPQDRGAYEQYF.

There are a few counts of this clone. The V call is TRBV2, the J call TRBJ1-1; 7 positions match TRBD1. The CDR3 sequence is 14 residues long. Germline trimming cut 6 bases from V and 4 bases from J; bases unmatched to any gene: 8. Germline CDR1 and CDR2: SNHLY and FYNNEI. Here the CDR3 reads CASSLEGAVTEAFF. CDR3 DNA sequence: TGTGCCAGCAGCCTTGAGGGGGCGGTCACTGAAGCTTTCTTT.

The chain employs TRBV30 and TRBJ1-5, with D tentatively TRBD1 (5 bases). The CDR3 contains 13 residues. CDR1 and CDR2 from the germline V gene are GTSNPN and SVGIG (reference sequence). V lost 2 bases and J 7 bases, leaving 12 bases between the germline ends. CDR3 in amino acids: CAWSKDRKQPQHF. The CDR3 DNA follows: TGTGCCTGGAGTAAAGACAGAAAACAGCCCCAGCATTTT.

This clone was picked up a small number of times. This sequence joins TRBV4-2 and TRBJ1-3, with 7 nucleotides matching TRBD1. V was pared by 11 bases and J by 3 bases, with 10 bases of the junction left unmatched. The germline CDR1 and CDR2 sequences are LGHNA and YNFKEQ. The length of the CDR3 is 14 residues. The CDR3 is CAAGQGGSGNTIYF. CDR3 nucleotides: TGTGCCGCCGGTCAGGGGGGTAGTGGAAACACCATATATTTT.

The J gene is TRBJ1-4, the V gene TRBV10-3, with TRBD1 as a possible D gene (5 bases). Germline lookup yields CDR1 ENHRY and CDR2 SYGVKD. This CDR3 is 16 amino acids long. V lost 5 bases, J lost 0 bases, and 13 bases lay in between. CDR3 bases: TGTGCCATCAGTCCGAGGGACTCAACAACTAATGAAAAACTGTTTTTT. It yields the protein CAISPRDSTTNEKLFF.

The chain couples TRBV9 to TRBJ2-1, with D hard to call. V was pared by 4 bases and J by 2 bases, with 19 bases between. Germline V CDR1 and CDR2: SGDLS, YYNGEE. This CDR3 contains 17 residues. The CDR3 DNA sequence: TGTGCCAGCAGCTATGGGCTTGATGGTATCACCTACAATGAGCAGTTCTTC. This gives the protein CASSYGLDGITYNEQFF.

The V call is TRBV27, the J call TRBJ2-1; 14 bases align to TRBD2. Per germline, CDR1 MNHEY and CDR2 SMNVEV (reference sequence). The V segment lost 8 bases and the J segment 6 bases; nucleotides outside the gene matches: 27. The CDR3 has 22 residues. As DNA, the CDR3 is TGTGCCAGCCAGAGGGGGGTCCCCGGGACTAGCGGGAGTAGGGCCCGACGCAATGAGCAGTTCTTC. It encodes CASQRGVPGTSGSRARRNEQFF.

Only a few counts were recorded for this clone. Possible read error: a much larger clone is one base away. V and J are TRBV27 and TRBJ1-2; possible D gene TRBD1, 6 bases. In germline, CDR1 is MNHEY, CDR2 SMNVEV (reference sequence). Trimming took off 5 bases at V and 0 bases at J, with 7 bases between the two ends. CDR3 size: 13 residues. CDR3 protein: CASSRTANYGYTF. The CDR3 nucleotides are TGTGCCAGCAGTAGGACAGCTAACTATGGCTACACCTTC.

The chain links TRBV2 to TRBJ2-7; D gene uncertain. Trimming took 8 bases from V and 2 from J, leaving 7 bases between them. Germline loops: CDR1 SNHLY, CDR2 FYNNEI. The CDR3 covers 11 residues. This CDR3 is CASGVTYEQYF. In DNA, the CDR3 is TGTGCCAGCGGGGTTACCTACGAGCAGTACTTC.

The chain has TRBV19 and TRBJ1-1; TRBD1 matches 7 bases. This CDR3 is built from 15 residues. Losses at the gene ends were 5 bases for V and 0 bases for J; bases not matched to a gene: 6. Per the germline V gene, CDR1 is LNHDA and CDR2 is SQIVND (reference sequence). The CDR3 sequence: CASSYRGGLNTEAFF. The CDR3 nucleotides are TGTGCCAGTAGTTACAGGGGAGGACTGAACACTGAAGCTTTCTTT.

The gene calls are TRBV7-2 and TRBJ2-2; TRBD2 might be the D (6 bases). Germline values: CDR1 SGHTA, CDR2 FQGNSA. This CDR3 has 15 residues. Trimming removed 5 bases at V and 1 base at J, with 11 bases between. CDR3 DNA: TGTGCCAGCAGCCCCCAGGGAGGGAACACCGGGGAGCTGTTTTTT. It encodes CASSPQGGNTGELFF.

This clone was counted only a few times. V is TRBV25-1 and J is TRBJ2-2; D uncertain. Germline values: CDR1 MGHDK, CDR2 SYGVNS. The CDR3 extends over 14 amino acids. Trimming shortened V by 1 base and J by 6 bases, and 9 bases separated the two germline ends. CDR3 in amino acids: CASSESVWAGELFF. Written as DNA, the CDR3 is TGTGCCAGCAGTGAATCGGTATGGGCCGGGGAGCTGTTTTTT. Supplemented by reference TRBV25-1 and TRBJ2-2, the full variable domain reads EADIYQTPRYLVIGTGKKITLECSQTMGHDKMYWYQQDPGMELHLIHYSYGVNSTEKGDLSSESTVSRIRTEHFPLTLESARPSHTSQYLCASSESVWAGELFFGEGSRLTVL.

The chain couples TRBV14 to TRBJ1-2; 7 bases are shared with TRBD1. Germline CDR1 reads SGHDN; CDR2 reads FVKESK. This CDR3 spans 13 amino acids. Trimming took 4 bases from V and 7 from J; bases not matched to a gene: 6. CDR3 loop: CASSPQTGSGYTF. DNA for the CDR3: TGTGCCAGCAGCCCCCAGACAGGGTCTGGCTACACCTTC.

This clone was detected only a few times. The chain carries TRBV6-6 and TRBJ2-7; the D is unclear. V lost 7 bases and J 4 bases, leaving 23 bases between the germline ends. The CDR3 runs 16 residues. The germline gives CDR1 MNHNY, CDR2 SVGAGI (reference sequence). The CDR3, as DNA: TGTGCCAGCACCCGAAGCACCTTGCCATTACCATACGAGCAGTACTTC. Protein product: CASTRSTLPLPYEQYF.

The table lists this clone with a few counts. CDR3 nucleotide sequence: TGTGCCAGCAGCTTCGTATCGGCCGGGACGGGGAACACTGAAGCTTTCTTT. Residues: CASSFVSAGTGNTEAFF. The chain links TRBV7-9 to TRBJ1-1, with D possibly matching TRBD1 (5 bases). V lost 3 bases and J 1 base, leaving 18 bases between the germline ends. CDR1 is SEHNR, CDR2 FQNEAQ, per germline (reference sequence). There are 17 residues in the CDR3.

The genes are TRBV7-2 and TRBJ1-2; no reliable D call. Per the germline V gene, CDR1 is SGHTA and CDR2 is FQGNSA. This CDR3 spans 13 amino acids. V lost 1 base, J lost 4 bases, and 7 bases lay in between. This CDR3 is CASSLDPLYGYTF. The CDR3 coding sequence is TGTGCCAGCAGCTTAGACCCGCTCTATGGCTACACCTTC.

This rearrangement joins TRBV7-2 to TRBJ2-1, with 7 bases identical to TRBD1. Germline assignment: CDR1 SGHTA and CDR2 FQGNSA. The CDR3 is 15 amino acids. Unmatched junction bases numbered 9, after V lost 5 bases and J lost 5 bases. CDR3 coding DNA: TGTGCCAGCAGCCCCACAGGGGCCCCGCACAATGAGCAGTTCTTC. Translation: CASSPTGAPHNEQFF.

This clone was recorded a few times. This chain joins TRBV5-4 and TRBJ2-7; TRBD1 agrees at 7 bases. The CDR3 totals 14 residues. The J segment lost 3 bases and the V segment lost 4 bases, leaving 7 bases of the junction unmatched. The germline gives CDR1 SGHNT, CDR2 YYREEE (reference sequence). CDR3 sequence reads: CASSPGGSDYEQYF. In nucleotides, the CDR3 is TGTGCCAGCAGCCCAGGGGGTTCGGACTACGAGCAGTACTTC.

This chain connects TRBV6-6 to TRBJ1-1; tentatively, D is TRBD1 (6 bases). The CDR3 spans 15 residues. Germline lookup yields CDR1 MNHNY and CDR2 SVGAGI (reference sequence). V was pared by 5 bases and J by 5 bases, with 18 bases between. The CDR3 bases are TGTGCCAGCAGTGCCCTGGGGGGCGCGGGAACTGAAGCTTTCTTT. This translates into CASSALGGAGTEAFF.

This clone was found a few times. The chain carries TRBV28 and TRBJ2-7; 7 positions agree with TRBD2. V shed 7 bases and J 0 bases; nucleotides not matched to a gene: 9. This CDR3 spans 15 amino acids. Germline V gives CDR1 MDHEN, CDR2 SYDVKM. The CDR3 bases are TGTGCCAGCACGGGAGGACCCATGAACTCCTACGAGCAGTACTTC. Translation gives CASTGGPMNSYEQYF.

The CDR3 loop reads CASSPDEGWTSRTGELFF. As DNA, the CDR3 is TGTGCCAGCTCACCGGACGAGGGCTGGACTAGCCGCACCGGGGAGCTGTTTTTT. This chain links TRBV18 with TRBJ2-2, with TRBD2 matching over 8 bases. Germline-derived CDR1 and CDR2 are KGHSH and LQKENI. With V trimmed by 3 bases and J by 4 bases, 13 bases remained unmatched. The CDR3 is 18 amino acids.

This rearrangement joins TRBV6-6 to TRBJ2-3; tentatively, D is TRBD1 (6 bases). Looked up from germline, CDR1 is MNHNY and CDR2 is SVGAGI (reference sequence). The V gene lost 6 bases and the J gene lost 1 base, with 8 bases spanning the gap. CDR3 length equals 13 residues. The CDR3 DNA follows: TGTGCCAGCAGGAGACAGGGCACAGATACGCAGTATTTT. Translation: CASRRQGTDTQYF.

This chain uses TRBV4-2 with TRBJ1-5; no definite D call. This CDR3 region has 17 residues. Germline V gene sequence: CDR1 LGHNA, CDR2 YNFKEQ. Trimming shortened V by 0 bases and J by 1 base, and 13 bases separated the two germline ends. CDR3 coding DNA: TGTGCCAGCAGCCAAGATTGGCGAGGGTCAAGCAATCAGCCCCAGCATTTT. As protein: CASSQDWRGSSNQPQHF.

This clone has a handful of counts. This rearrangement joins TRBV19 to TRBJ2-7; TRBD1 matches 7 bases. The CDR3 sequence is 15 residues long. Per the germline V gene, CDR1 is LNHDA and CDR2 is SQIVND (reference sequence). The trim removed 8 bases at V and 3 bases at J, leaving 13 bases unmatched. CDR3 loop: CASRDSATGLYEQYF. The CDR3 region has the DNA TGTGCCAGTCGAGACTCGGCGACAGGGCTCTACGAGCAGTACTTC.